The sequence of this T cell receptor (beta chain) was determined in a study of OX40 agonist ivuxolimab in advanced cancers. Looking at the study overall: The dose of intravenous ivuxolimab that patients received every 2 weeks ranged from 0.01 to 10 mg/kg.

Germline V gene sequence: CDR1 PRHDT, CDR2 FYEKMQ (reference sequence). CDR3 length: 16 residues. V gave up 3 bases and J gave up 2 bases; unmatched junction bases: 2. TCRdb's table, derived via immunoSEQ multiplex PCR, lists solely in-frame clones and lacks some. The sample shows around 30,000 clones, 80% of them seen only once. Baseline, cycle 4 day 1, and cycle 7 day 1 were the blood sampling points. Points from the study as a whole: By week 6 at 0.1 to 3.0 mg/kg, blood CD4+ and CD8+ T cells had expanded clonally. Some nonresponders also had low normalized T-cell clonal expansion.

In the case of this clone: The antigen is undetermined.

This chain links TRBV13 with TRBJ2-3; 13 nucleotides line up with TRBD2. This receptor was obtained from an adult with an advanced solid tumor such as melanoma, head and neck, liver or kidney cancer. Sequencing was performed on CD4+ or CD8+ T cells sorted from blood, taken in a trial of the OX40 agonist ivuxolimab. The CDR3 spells CASSFGLAGDTDTQYF. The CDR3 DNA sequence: TGTGCCAGCAGCTTCGGACTAGCGGGGGACACAGATACGCAGTATTTT.